The entry below describes one TCR beta chain. Antigen unknown. These data belong to a study of cytomegalovirus exposure and HLA in healthy donors. Whole-study findings and limits: The productive fraction for most TCR beta V segments was about 90% or about 30% in an earlier analysis. Differences between HLA loci emerged in a later analysis of TCR association rates, with DRB1 most and HLA-C fewest.

The PCR had 60 Vbeta and 13 Jbeta primers. Study processing details: Later work found around 72 million unique TCR beta chains, with 10 million to 14 million shared. Profiling relied on immunoSEQ multiplex PCR, and the TCRdb table lists in-frame clones only, not all of them. The DNA gave D and trimming, while V, J and clone size come from that table. The table includes 120,000 or so clones, roughly four fifths detected once. The CDR3 contains 18 residues. Germline CDR1 is SGHAT and CDR2 is FQNNGV. J gave up 0 bases and V 5 bases, and 13 bases lay outside the gene matches. The chain employs TRBV11-2 and TRBJ1-1, with TRBD1 identical over 9 bases. The sequence was obtained from a man aged 50 to 59 in good health and CMV-seropositive. The sequenced material came from PBMCs. The CDR3 loop is CASSLPSGTGMLNTEAFF. In DNA form, the CDR3 reads TGTGCCAGCAGCCTCCCTTCCGGGACAGGGATGCTGAACACTGAAGCTTTCTTT.